This TCR beta chain comes out of a study of Ad26.COV2.S vaccination and SARS-CoV-2 variants. The germline gives CDR1 SNHLY, CDR2 FYNNEI. This CDR3 has 14 residues. Trimming left V 6 bases short and J 0 bases short, with 12 bases between. Libraries were prepared by immunoSEQ multiplex PCR; TCRdb keeps only in-frame clonotypes and omits some of them. The sample lists fewer than 400,000 clones, approximately 91% occurring once. Treatment defined: 19 received Ad26.COV2.S at low or high dose, single or two shots; roughly five received placebo; per-sample allocation not given. The investigators took samples on day 63 after the first vaccine or placebo injection.

The sample consisted of peripheral blood, taken in a trial of Ad26.COV2.S vaccine versus placebo. The V and J genes are TRBV2 and TRBJ2-7; TRBD1 might be the D (6 bases). The receptor comes from a person aged 18-65 years who received the Ad26.COV2.S COVID-19 vaccine or a placebo. In DNA, the CDR3 is TGTGCCAGCAGAGGGGGATGGGCCTCCTACGAGCAGTACTTC. This encodes CASRGGWASYEQYF.